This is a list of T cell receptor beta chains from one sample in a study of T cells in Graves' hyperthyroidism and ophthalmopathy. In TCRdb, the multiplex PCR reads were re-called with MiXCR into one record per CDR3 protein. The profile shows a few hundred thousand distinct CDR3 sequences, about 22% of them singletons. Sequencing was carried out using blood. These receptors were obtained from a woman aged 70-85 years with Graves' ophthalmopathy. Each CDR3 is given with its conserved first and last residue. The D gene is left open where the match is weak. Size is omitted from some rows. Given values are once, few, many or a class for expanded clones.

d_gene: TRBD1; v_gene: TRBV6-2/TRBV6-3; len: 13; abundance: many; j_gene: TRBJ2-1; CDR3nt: TGTGCCAGCGGGAGACAGGGGGAACGTGAGCAGTTCTTC; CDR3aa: CASGRQGEREQFF
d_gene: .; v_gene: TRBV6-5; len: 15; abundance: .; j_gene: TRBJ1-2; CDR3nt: TGTGCCAGCAGTTACTCTGAAGGAATGGGCTATGGCTACACCTTC; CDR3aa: CASSYSEGMGYGYTF
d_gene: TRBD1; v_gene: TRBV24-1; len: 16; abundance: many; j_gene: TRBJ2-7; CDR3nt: TGTGCCACCAGTGATCCTACAGGGGGCCCCTACTACGAGCAGTACTTC; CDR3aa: CATSDPTGGPYYEQYF
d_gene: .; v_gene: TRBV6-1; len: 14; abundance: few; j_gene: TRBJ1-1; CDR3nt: TGTGCCAGCACCCCGGCGGGGTTGGCCACTGAAGCTTTCTTT; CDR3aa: CASTPAGLATEAFF
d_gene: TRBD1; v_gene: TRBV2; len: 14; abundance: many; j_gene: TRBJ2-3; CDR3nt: TGTGCCAGCAGTCGGGACAGGGGTCCAGATACGCAGTATTTT; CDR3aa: CASSRDRGPDTQYF
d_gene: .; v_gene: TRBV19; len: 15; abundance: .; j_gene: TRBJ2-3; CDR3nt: TGTGCCAGTAGTATAAGACACACCAGCACAGATACGCAGTATTTT; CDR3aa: CASSIRHTSTDTQYF
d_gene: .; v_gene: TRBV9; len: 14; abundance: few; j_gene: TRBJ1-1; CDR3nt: TGTGCCAGCAGCGTAGAGAGCATGAACACTGAAGCTTTCTTT; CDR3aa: CASSVESMNTEAFF
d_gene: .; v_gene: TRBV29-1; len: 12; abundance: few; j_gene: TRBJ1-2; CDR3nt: TGCAGCGTCAACAGGATATTCTATGGCTACACCTTC; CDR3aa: CSVNRIFYGYTF
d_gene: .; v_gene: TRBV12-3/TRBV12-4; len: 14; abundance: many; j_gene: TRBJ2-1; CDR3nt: TGTGCCAGCAGTCAAAGGGAGGTTAGGTATGAGCAGTTCTTC; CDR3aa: CASSQREVRYEQFF
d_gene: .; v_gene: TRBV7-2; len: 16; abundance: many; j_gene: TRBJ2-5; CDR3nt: TGTGCCAGCAGCTTAGGTCTGACTGACCCAAGAGAGACCCAGTACTTC; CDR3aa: CASSLGLTDPRETQYF
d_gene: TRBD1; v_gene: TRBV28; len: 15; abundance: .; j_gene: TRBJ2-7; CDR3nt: TGTGCCAGCAGTTCCCCGGGACAGGGGGCAGGGGAGCAGTACTTC; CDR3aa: CASSSPGQGAGEQYF
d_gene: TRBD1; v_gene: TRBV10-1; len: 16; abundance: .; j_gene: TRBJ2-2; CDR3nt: TGCGCCAGCAGTGAGGCAGGGGGATCAAACACCGGGGAGCTGTTTTTT; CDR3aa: CASSEAGGSNTGELFF
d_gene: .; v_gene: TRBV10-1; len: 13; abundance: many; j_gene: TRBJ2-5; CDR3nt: TGCGCCAGCAGTGCAAGTGGATTCGAGACCCAGTACTTC; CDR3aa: CASSASGFETQYF
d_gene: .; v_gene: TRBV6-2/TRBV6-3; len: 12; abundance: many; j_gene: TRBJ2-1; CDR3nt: TGTGCCAGCAGTTACGGGTCCAATGAGCAGTTCTTC; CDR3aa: CASSYGSNEQFF
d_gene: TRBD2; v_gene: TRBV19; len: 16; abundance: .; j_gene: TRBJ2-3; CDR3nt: TGTGCCAGTACATCGGGACTAGCGGGAGCCACAGATACGCAGTATTTT; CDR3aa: CASTSGLAGATDTQYF
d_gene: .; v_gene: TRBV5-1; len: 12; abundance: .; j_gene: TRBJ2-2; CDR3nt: TGCGCCAGCAGCCCCTGGACCGGGGAGCTGTTTTTT; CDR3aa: CASSPWTGELFF
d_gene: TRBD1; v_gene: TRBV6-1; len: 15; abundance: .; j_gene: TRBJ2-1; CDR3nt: TGTGCCAGCAGTGAAGCCGGGACAGGGCGTAATGAGCAGTTCTTC; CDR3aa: CASSEAGTGRNEQFF
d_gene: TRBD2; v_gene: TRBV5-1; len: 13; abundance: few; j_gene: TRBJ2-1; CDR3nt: TGCGCCAGCAGCTTGGGCGGGAGTTATGAGCAGTTCTTC; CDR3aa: CASSLGGSYEQFF
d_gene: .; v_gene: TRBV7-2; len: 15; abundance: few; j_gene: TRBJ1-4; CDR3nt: TGTGCCAGCAGCTTAGGCAGGGTAATTGGTGAAAAACTGTTTTTT; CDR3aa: CASSLGRVIGEKLFF
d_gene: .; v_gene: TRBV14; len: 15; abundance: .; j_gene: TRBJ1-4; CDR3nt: TGTGCCAGCAGCCAACGGAGGGGAGGTTGGGAAAAACTGTTTTTT; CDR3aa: CASSQRRGGWEKLFF
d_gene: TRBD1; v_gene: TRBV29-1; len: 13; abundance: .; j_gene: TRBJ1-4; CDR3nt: TGCAGCGCTGGGACAGGGACCAATGAAAAACTGTTTTTT; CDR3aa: CSAGTGTNEKLFF
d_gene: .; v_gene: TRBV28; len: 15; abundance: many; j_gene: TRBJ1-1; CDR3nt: TGTGCCAGCCACAGAATGACAGAAAAGAACACTGAAGCTTTCTTT; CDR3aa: CASHRMTEKNTEAFF
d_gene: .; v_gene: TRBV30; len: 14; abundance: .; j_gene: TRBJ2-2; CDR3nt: TGTGCCTGGAGCCCGGGCCCGAACACCGGGGAGCTGTTTTTT; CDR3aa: CAWSPGPNTGELFF
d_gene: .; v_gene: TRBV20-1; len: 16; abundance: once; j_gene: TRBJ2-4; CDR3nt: TGCAGTGCTTCAGCGGGGGCGGGACAGGCCAAAAACATTCAGTACTTC; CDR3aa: CSASAGAGQAKNIQYF
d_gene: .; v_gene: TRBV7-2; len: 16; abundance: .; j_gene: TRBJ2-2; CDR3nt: TGTGCCAGCAGCCCCGCGAGGGGGGCTTACACCGGGGAGCTGTTTTTT; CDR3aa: CASSPARGAYTGELFF
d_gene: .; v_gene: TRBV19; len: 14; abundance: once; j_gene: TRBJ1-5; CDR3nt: TGTGCCAGTAGTCATCGGGAAAGCAATCAGCCCCAGCATTTT; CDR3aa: CASSHRESNQPQHF
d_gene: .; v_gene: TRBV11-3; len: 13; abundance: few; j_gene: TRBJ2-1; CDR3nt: TGTGCCAGCAGCTCCGGTCTCGGGGGAGAGCAGTTCTTC; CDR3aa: CASSSGLGGEQFF
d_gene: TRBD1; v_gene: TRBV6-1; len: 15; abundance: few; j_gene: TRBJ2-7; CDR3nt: TGTGCCAGCAGTGAAGCCACAGGGGGCGGCCACGAGCAGTACTTC; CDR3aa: CASSEATGGGHEQYF
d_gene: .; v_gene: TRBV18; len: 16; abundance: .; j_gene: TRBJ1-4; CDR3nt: TGTGCCAGCTCACCGAATCCGATTGGCAATAATGAAAAACTGTTTTTT; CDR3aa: CASSPNPIGNNEKLFF
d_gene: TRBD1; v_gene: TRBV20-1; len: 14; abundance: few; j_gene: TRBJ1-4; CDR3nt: TGCAGTGCCACGCCGGGACAGGGGAATGAAAAACTGTTTTTT; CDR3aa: CSATPGQGNEKLFF
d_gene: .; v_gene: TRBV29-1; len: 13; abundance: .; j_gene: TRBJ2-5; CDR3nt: TGCAGCGCTCCTTACAGGGGAGGGGAGACCCAGTACTTC; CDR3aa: CSAPYRGGETQYF
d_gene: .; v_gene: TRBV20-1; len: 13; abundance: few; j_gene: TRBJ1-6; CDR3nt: TGCAGTGCTAGAGGGCAGATTAATTCACCCCTCCACTTT; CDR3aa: CSARGQINSPLHF
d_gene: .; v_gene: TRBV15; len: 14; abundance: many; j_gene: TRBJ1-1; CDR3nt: TGTGCCACCACCAAACAGGGCTTGAACACTGAAGCTTTCTTT; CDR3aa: CATTKQGLNTEAFF
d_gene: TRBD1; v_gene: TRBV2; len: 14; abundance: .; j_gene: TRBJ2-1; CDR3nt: TGTGCCAGCAGGGGAGACAGGGCGTACAATGAGCAGTTCTTC; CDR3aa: CASRGDRAYNEQFF
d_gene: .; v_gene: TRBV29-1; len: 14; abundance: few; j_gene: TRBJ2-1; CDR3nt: TGCAGCGTCCCGTCACGGGACCTCTACAATGAGCAGTTCTTC; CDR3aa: CSVPSRDLYNEQFF
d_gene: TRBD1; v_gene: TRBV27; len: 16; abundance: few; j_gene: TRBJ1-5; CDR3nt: TGTGCCAGCAGTAAGGGACAGGGGATGAGCAATCAGCCCCAGCATTTT; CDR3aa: CASSKGQGMSNQPQHF
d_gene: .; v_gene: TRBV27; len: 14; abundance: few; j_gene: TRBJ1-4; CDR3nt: TGTGCCAGCAGCTGGACCGCAACTAATGAAAAACTGTTTTTT; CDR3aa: CASSWTATNEKLFF
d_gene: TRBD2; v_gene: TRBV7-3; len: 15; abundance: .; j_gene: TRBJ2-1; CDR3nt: TGTGCCGGCAGCTTAGCGGGGGGGTCCTACAATGAGCAGTTCTTC; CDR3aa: CAGSLAGGSYNEQFF
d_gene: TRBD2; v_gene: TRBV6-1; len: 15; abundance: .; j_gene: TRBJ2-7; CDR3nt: TGTGCCAGCAGTGCGGCGGGAGGGCCCTCCTACGAGCAGTACTTC; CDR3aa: CASSAAGGPSYEQYF
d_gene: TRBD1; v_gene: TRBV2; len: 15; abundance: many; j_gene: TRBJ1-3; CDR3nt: TGTGCCAGCAGGGGGACAGGGGGCTCTGGAAACACCATATATTTT; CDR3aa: CASRGTGGSGNTIYF
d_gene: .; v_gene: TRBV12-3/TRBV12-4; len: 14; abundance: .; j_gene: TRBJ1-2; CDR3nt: TGTGCCAGCACCTTGAGACATACGGACTATGGCTACACCTTC; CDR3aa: CASTLRHTDYGYTF
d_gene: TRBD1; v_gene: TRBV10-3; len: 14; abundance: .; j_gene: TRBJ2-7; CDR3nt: TGTGCCATCCGTGAGCGGGACAGGGGTTACGAGCAGTACTTC; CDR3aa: CAIRERDRGYEQYF
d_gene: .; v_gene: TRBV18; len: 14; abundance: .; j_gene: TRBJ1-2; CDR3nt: TGTGCCAGCTCACCAGCCGGGACGGAATATGGCTACACCTTC; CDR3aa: CASSPAGTEYGYTF
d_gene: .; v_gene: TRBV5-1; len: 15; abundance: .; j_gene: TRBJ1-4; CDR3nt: TGCGCCAGCAGCCCCGCCGGACGCAGCAGTGAAAAACTGTTTTTT; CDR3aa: CASSPAGRSSEKLFF
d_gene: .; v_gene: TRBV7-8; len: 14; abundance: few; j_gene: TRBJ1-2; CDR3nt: TGTGCCAGCAGCCCGGGGGGGTATAGTGTTGGCTACACCTTC; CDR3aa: CASSPGGYSVGYTF
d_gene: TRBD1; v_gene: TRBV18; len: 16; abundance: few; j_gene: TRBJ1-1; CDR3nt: TGTGCCAGCTCACCACAAACCGGGACAGTTGGCACTGAAGCTTTCTTT; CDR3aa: CASSPQTGTVGTEAFF
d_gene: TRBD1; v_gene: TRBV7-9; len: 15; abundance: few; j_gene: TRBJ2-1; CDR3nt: TGTGCCAGCAGCTCCCGACAGGGGGCCTACAATGAGCAGTTCTTC; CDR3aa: CASSSRQGAYNEQFF
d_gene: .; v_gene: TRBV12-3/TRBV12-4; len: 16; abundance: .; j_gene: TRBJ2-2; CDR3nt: TGTGCCAGCAGTTTCGCCTCCCAGGGGCGGACCGGGGAGCTGTTTTTT; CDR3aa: CASSFASQGRTGELFF
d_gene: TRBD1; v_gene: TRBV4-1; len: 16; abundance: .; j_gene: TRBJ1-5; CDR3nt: TGCGCCAGCAGCCTGAGCGAGACAGGGCCTAATCAGCCCCAGCATTTT; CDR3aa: CASSLSETGPNQPQHF
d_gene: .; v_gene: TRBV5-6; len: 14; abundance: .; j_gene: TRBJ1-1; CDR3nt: TGTGCCAGCAGCTTGTTGAGGGGCGACACTGAAGCTTTCTTT; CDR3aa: CASSLLRGDTEAFF
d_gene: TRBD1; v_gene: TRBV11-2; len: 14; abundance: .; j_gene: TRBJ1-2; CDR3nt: TGTGCCAGCAGCCCCCGACAGGGATTCTATGGCTACACCTTC; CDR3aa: CASSPRQGFYGYTF
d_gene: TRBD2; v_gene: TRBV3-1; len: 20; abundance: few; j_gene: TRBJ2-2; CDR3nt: TGTGCCAACAGCAACAGAGATCGGACTAGCGGGAGTAGTAACACCGGGGAGCTGTTTTTT; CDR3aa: CANSNRDRTSGSSNTGELFF